The next 29 T cell receptor beta chains were all read from a single sample in a study of blood T cell repertoires in COVID-19. Method: immunoSEQ multiplex PCR; TCRdb's copy keeps in-frame clones and lacks some. The sample shows some 80,000 clones, approximately 85% of them seen only once. Sequencing used peripheral blood. The receptors shown here come from a woman older than 75 with active or convalescent COVID-19.

This chain joins TRBV5-1 and TRBJ2-5, with a possible D match to TRBD1 (6 bases). The CDR3 covers 14 residues. The V end was cut by 4 bases, the J end by 2 bases, with 12 bases between. The V gene's germline CDR1 is SGHRS and CDR2 YFSETQ. The CDR3 nucleotides are TGCGCCAGCAGCCCCCGGGACACACAAGAGACCCAGTACTTC. It yields the protein CASSPRDTQETQYF.

This clone has just one count. The chain employs TRBV18 and TRBJ1-4; no firm D call. Germline V lookup: CDR1 KGHSH, CDR2 LQKENI. CDR3 size: 16 residues. V was cut by 4 bases and J by 0 bases, with 12 bases left in between. The CDR3 loop is CASSLSMASTNEKLFF. For the CDR3, the DNA is TGTGCCAGCTCACTATCCATGGCTTCAACTAATGAAAAACTGTTTTTT.

V and J are TRBV2 and TRBJ2-1, with 10 bases identical to TRBD2. CDR1 SNHLY and CDR2 FYNNEI come from the germline V gene. This CDR3 is 14 amino acids long. The V and J ends lost 9 bases and 0 bases, in that order; junction bases with no gene match: 2. The CDR3 loop reads CASVAGGSYNEQFF. CDR3 DNA sequence: TGTGCCAGTGTAGCGGGGGGCTCCTACAATGAGCAGTTCTTC.

J is TRBJ1-2 and V is TRBV6-6; the match to TRBD1 covers 8 bases. Losses at the gene ends were 4 bases for V and 8 bases for J; bases not matched to a gene: 6. In germline, CDR1 is MNHNY, CDR2 SVGAGI (reference sequence). This CDR3 comprises 13 residues. The CDR3 loop reads CASSSSGGYGYTF. The CDR3 coding sequence is TGTGCCAGCAGTTCCTCAGGGGGCTACGGCTACACCTTC.

The chain employs TRBV30 and TRBJ1-6, with TRBD1 identical over 10 bases. After removal of 3 bases from V and 9 bases from J, the junction contained 5 bases not matched to a gene. Germline V gene lookup returns CDR1 GTSNPN and CDR2 SVGIG (reference sequence). The CDR3 has 14 residues. The CDR3 bases are TGTGCCTGGAGGGTAGACAGGGGGCCTTCACCCCTCCACTTT. Its translation: CAWRVDRGPSPLHF.

This clone was observed once. The chain joins TRBV12-3 or TRBV12-4 to TRBJ2-7; possible D gene TRBD1, 5 bases. This CDR3 region has 13 residues. Trimming shortened V by 6 bases and J by 7 bases, and 16 bases separated the two germline ends. In DNA form, the CDR3 reads TGTGCCAGCAGGCCCTTGGGGCGACTGGAGCAGTACTTC. Protein sequence: CASRPLGRLEQYF.

On this clone itself: The final CDR3 position lacks the conserved phenylalanine or tryptophan, pointing to a likely read error. It is unclear where the CDR3 begins or ends on the DNA, so no DNA is shown, and the CDR3 is as TCRdb lists it. This sequence joins TRBV30 and TRBJ1-1; the listed D gene, TRBD1, was not tested against the DNA. The CDR3 contains 12 residues when both ends are counted. The germline V gene has CDR1 GTSNPN and CDR2 SVGIG (reference sequence). The chain's CDR3 is CAWRSRDRVFGI.

V is TRBV28 and J is TRBJ1-2; possibly TRBD1 for D (6 bases). V lost 5 bases and J 8 bases, leaving 15 bases between the germline ends. The germline gives CDR1 MDHEN, CDR2 SYDVKM. The CDR3 has 13 amino acids. CDR3 nucleotides: TGTGCCAGCAGTCAAAATCAGGGGTTCGGCTACACCTTC. It specifies CASSQNQGFGYTF.

The chain carries TRBV5-1 and TRBJ2-3; 12 bases are a match to TRBD2. Germline CDR1 reads SGHRS; CDR2 reads YFSETQ. CDR3 length equals 17 residues. The V and J ends lost 4 bases and 5 bases, in that order; junction bases with no gene match: 11. The DNA of the CDR3 is TGCGCCAGCAGCCCGCCCCTAGCGGGAGGGGGTCTAGATACGCAGTATTTT. Amino acid sequence: CASSPPLAGGGLDTQYF.

This sequence joins TRBV9 and TRBJ2-1, with TRBD2 matching over 13 bases. CDR1 is SGDLS and CDR2 is YYNGEE in the germline V gene. V was clipped by 4 bases and J by 4 bases; unmatched bases: 2. This CDR3 region has 15 residues. The CDR3 bases are TGTGCCAGCAGCACACTAGCGGGGGGGTACAATGAGCAGTTCTTC. This translates into CASSTLAGGYNEQFF.

The rearrangement links TRBV18 to TRBJ2-1; TRBD2 aligns across 14 bases. Germline V gene lookup returns CDR1 KGHSH and CDR2 LQKENI. J was trimmed by 8 bases and V by 4 bases; bases with no gene match: 13. The CDR3 runs to 18 residues. The CDR3 DNA reads as TGTGCCAGCTCACGAGGGACTAGCGGGAGTAGAATCGTGGATGAGCAGTTCTTC. Translation: CASSRGTSGSRIVDEQFF. The variable domain in full, completed from reference TRBV18 and TRBJ2-1, reads NAGVMQNPRHLVRRRGQEARLRCSPMKGHSHVYWYRQLPEEGLKFMVYLQKENIIDESGMPKERFSAEFPKEGPSILRIQQVVRGDSAAYFCASSRGTSGSRIVDEQFFGPGTRLTVL.

The gene calls are TRBV4-3 and TRBJ2-7, with TRBD1 matching 8 bases. J lost 7 bases, V lost 0 bases, and 11 bases had no gene match. The CDR3 spans 16 residues. The V gene's germline CDR1 is LGHNA and CDR2 YSLEER. CDR3 protein: CASSQDGGQGAWEQYF. CDR3 in DNA: TGCGCCAGCAGCCAAGATGGTGGTCAGGGGGCTTGGGAGCAGTACTTC.

This chain uses TRBV5-4 with TRBJ1-1, with 10 bases lining up with TRBD1. From germline, CDR1 is SGHNT and CDR2 YYREEE (reference sequence). The CDR3 length is 16 residues. V lost 3 bases to trimming and J lost 10 bases; unmatched junction nucleotides: 15. For the CDR3, the DNA is TGTGCCAGCAGCTCGGACGGGGACAGGGGCCTTGGTGTAGCTTTCTTT. Protein sequence: CASSSDGDRGLGVAFF.

This chain connects TRBV6-5 to TRBJ2-7, with a possible D match to TRBD2 (5 bases). Germline CDR1 MNHEY, CDR2 SVGAGI. The V end lost 6 bases, the J end lost 2 bases, and 11 bases lay between the germline ends. The CDR3 sequence is 13 residues long. The CDR3 coding sequence is TGTGCCAGCAGCCCGACGGGGACCTACGAGCAGTACTTC. It specifies CASSPTGTYEQYF.

The rearrangement links TRBV6-1 to TRBJ2-1, with a tentative D call TRBD1 (5 bases). Germline lookup yields CDR1 MNHNS and CDR2 SASEGT. The V gene lost 0 bases and the J gene lost 3 bases, with 12 bases spanning the gap. CDR3 length: 16 residues. The CDR3, as DNA: TGTGCCAGCAGTGAAGCTGCCATCCAGGGCTACAATGAGCAGTTCTTC. It yields the protein CASSEAAIQGYNEQFF.

The V gene is TRBV5-1, the J gene TRBJ2-1, with a weak D call TRBD2 (6 bases). V gave up 5 bases and J gave up 2 bases, with 17 bases separating them. This CDR3 contains 16 residues. CDR1 is SGHRS and CDR2 is YFSETQ in the germline V gene. This CDR3 reads CASSRRAGPTYNEQFF. The CDR3 DNA sequence: TGCGCCAGCAGTCGGAGGGCAGGGCCGACCTACAATGAGCAGTTCTTC. Full variable domain (missing parts from reference TRBV5-1 and TRBJ2-1): KAGVTQTPRYLIKTRGQQVTLSCSPISGHRSVSWYQQTPGQGLQFLFEYFSETQRNKGNFPGRFSGRQFSNSRSEMNVSTLELGDSALYLCASSRRAGPTYNEQFFGPGTRLTVL.

The chain has TRBV19 and TRBJ1-2; TRBD1 aligns across 9 bases. The CDR3 covers 17 residues. Germline lookup yields CDR1 LNHDA and CDR2 SQIVND (reference sequence). V lost 3 bases, J lost 7 bases, and 15 bases stayed unmatched. CDR3 bases: TGTGCCAGTAGTATGAGTTTTGGGACAGGGAGGACCGGTGGCTACACCTTC. Protein sequence: CASSMSFGTGRTGGYTF.

In its sample, this clone was seen once. This chain links TRBV18 with TRBJ1-2; 8 bases agree with TRBD1. CDR1 and CDR2 from the germline V gene are KGHSH and LQKENI. Trimming at V came to 3 bases and at J to 7 bases, leaving 4 bases not matched to a gene. This CDR3 has 13 residues. Here the CDR3 reads CASSPDRELGYTF. The DNA of the CDR3 is TGTGCCAGCTCACCGGACAGGGAGCTTGGCTACACCTTC. Drawing the rest from reference TRBV18 and TRBJ1-2, the complete variable domain is NAGVMQNPRHLVRRRGQEARLRCSPMKGHSHVYWYRQLPEEGLKFMVYLQKENIIDESGMPKERFSAEFPKEGPSILRIQQVVRGDSAAYFCASSPDRELGYTFGSGTRLTVV.

J is TRBJ1-3 and V is TRBV15; tentatively, D is TRBD1 (5 bases). The CDR3 length is 19 residues. Germline V gene sequence: CDR1 LNHNV, CDR2 YYDKDF (reference sequence). V lost 0 bases to trimming and J lost 1 base, with 19 bases between them. The CDR3 here is CATSRERGGDLDSGNTIYF. DNA of the CDR3: TGTGCCACCAGCAGAGAAAGGGGCGGCGATTTGGATTCTGGAAACACCATATATTTT.

The rearrangement joins TRBV5-1 to TRBJ2-3; D call uncertain. V shed 4 bases and J shed 3 bases, with 18 bases lying between them. Germline V gene sequence: CDR1 SGHRS, CDR2 YFSETQ. This CDR3 has 16 amino acids. Here the CDR3 DNA reads TGCGCCAGCAGCCCCGAGCCGGAGAGAGTTACAGATACGCAGTATTTT. Its protein product is CASSPEPERVTDTQYF.

The rearrangement links TRBV3-1 (or the pseudogene TRBV3-2) to TRBJ2-1, with 13 positions matching TRBD2. CDR1 and CDR2 (germline): LGHDT, YNNKEL (reference sequence). The CDR3 has 17 amino acids. V was pared by 0 bases and J by 7 bases, with 6 bases of the junction left unmatched. CDR3 in amino acids: CASSQDFGTSGNNEQFF. The CDR3 coding sequence is TGTGCCAGCAGCCAAGATTTCGGGACTAGCGGGAATAATGAGCAGTTCTTC.

The J gene is TRBJ2-1, the V gene TRBV28; 11 nucleotides match TRBD2. The V gene end was trimmed by 7 bases and the J gene end by 4 bases; junction bases not matched to a gene: 6. The CDR3 covers 15 residues. Germline V gene data show CDR1 as MDHEN and CDR2 as SYDVKM. CDR3 loop: CASKPLAGGYNEQFF. CDR3 in DNA: TGTGCCAGCAAACCCCTAGCGGGAGGTTACAATGAGCAGTTCTTC.

This chain links TRBV12-3 or TRBV12-4 with TRBJ2-2; D unresolved. With 6 bases removed from V and 5 bases from J, the gap between germline ends came to 10 bases. The CDR3 loop spans 13 amino acids. CDR3 bases: TGTGCCAGCAGAAGAACCGGGACCGGGGAGCTGTTTTTT. This encodes CASRRTGTGELFF.

The V and J genes are TRBV9 and TRBJ2-3, with D maybe TRBD2 (5 bases). Looked up from germline, CDR1 is SGDLS and CDR2 is YYNGEE. With 0 bases removed from V and 5 bases from J, the gap between germline ends came to 13 bases. This CDR3 has 15 amino acids. The CDR3 is CASSVAVGVEDTQYF. CDR3 bases: TGTGCCAGCAGCGTAGCGGTCGGGGTGGAAGATACGCAGTATTTT.

V gene TRBV6-5 combines with J gene TRBJ1-2; D might be TRBD1 (5 bases). The V gene lost 0 bases and the J gene lost 0 bases, with 11 bases spanning the gap. The CDR3 runs to 16 residues. The germline CDR1 and CDR2 sequences are MNHEY and SVGAGI. CDR3 DNA: TGTGCCAGCAGTTACTCTTCGGGGACTACTAACTATGGCTACACCTTC. Its translation: CASSYSSGTTNYGYTF.

This rearrangement joins TRBV11-2 to TRBJ2-1; 9 nucleotides agree with TRBD2. CDR1 is SGHAT, CDR2 FQNNGV, per germline. This CDR3 has 15 amino acids. Trimming at V came to 5 bases and at J to 7 bases, leaving 9 bases not matched to a gene. The DNA of the CDR3 is TGTGCCAGCAGCCCGCCGGGACTAGCTATAAATGAGCAGTTCTTC. It translates to CASSPPGLAINEQFF.

The rearrangement links TRBV19 to TRBJ1-4, with 8 bases matching TRBD1. J was trimmed by 7 bases and V by 5 bases; bases with no gene match: 9. The CDR3 is made up of 15 amino acids. Germline loops: CDR1 LNHDA, CDR2 SQIVND (reference sequence). DNA of the CDR3: TGTGCCAGTAGTGCCCGGACAGGGTTGCGTGAAAAACTGTTTTTT. It is translated as CASSARTGLREKLFF.

The gene calls are TRBV10-3 and TRBJ1-2; 8 nucleotides match TRBD1. J gave up 4 bases and V 3 bases, and 7 bases lay outside the gene matches. This CDR3 contains 15 residues. CDR1 is ENHRY, CDR2 SYGVKD, per germline. DNA of the CDR3: TGTGCCATCAGTGACCCAGGGGGCGAAAGCTATGGCTACACCTTC. Protein product: CAISDPGGESYGYTF.

This chain connects TRBV9 to TRBJ2-3; 8 nucleotides align to TRBD1. CDR3 length: 14 residues. Per germline, CDR1 SGDLS and CDR2 YYNGEE. The V gene end was trimmed by 0 bases and the J gene end by 10 bases; junction bases not matched to a gene: 7. DNA of the CDR3: TGTGCCAGCAGCGTAGACACCAGGGGGCCTGCGCAGTATTTT. This sequence encodes CASSVDTRGPAQYF.